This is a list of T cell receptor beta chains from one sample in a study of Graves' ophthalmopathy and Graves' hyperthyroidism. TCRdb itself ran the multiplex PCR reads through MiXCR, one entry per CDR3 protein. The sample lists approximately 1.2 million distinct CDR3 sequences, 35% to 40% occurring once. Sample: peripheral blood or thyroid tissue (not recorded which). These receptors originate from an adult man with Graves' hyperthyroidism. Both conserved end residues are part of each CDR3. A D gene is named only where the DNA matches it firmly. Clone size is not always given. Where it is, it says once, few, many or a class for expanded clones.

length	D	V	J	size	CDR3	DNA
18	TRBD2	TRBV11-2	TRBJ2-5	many	CASSPGGAGEYPQETQYF	TGTGCCAGCAGCCCAGGAGGAGCGGGAGAGTACCCCCAAGAGACCCAGTACTTC
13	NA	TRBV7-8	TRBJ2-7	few	CASSREGPGEQYF	TGTGCCAGCAGCCGCGAGGGCCCGGGGGAGCAGTACTTC
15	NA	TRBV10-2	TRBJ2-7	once	CASSASTTGAYEQYF	TGCGCCAGCAGTGCCAGCACCACAGGAGCCTACGAGCAGTACTTC
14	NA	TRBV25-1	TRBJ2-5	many	CASSFVGSGETQYF	TGTGCCAGCAGTTTCGTGGGATCGGGAGAGACCCAGTACTTC
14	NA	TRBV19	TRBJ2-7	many	CASSTMDGPSEQYF	TGTGCCAGTAGTACAATGGACGGCCCCTCGGAGCAGTACTTC
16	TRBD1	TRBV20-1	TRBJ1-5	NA	CSASGDRGYSNQPQHF	TGCAGTGCTAGTGGGGACAGGGGCTATAGCAATCAGCCCCAGCATTTT
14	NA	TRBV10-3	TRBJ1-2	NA	CASSYSTRGHGYTF	TGTGCCAGCAGTTACTCGACAAGGGGTCATGGCTACACCTTC
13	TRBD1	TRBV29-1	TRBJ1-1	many	CSVEGQGRAEAFF	TGCAGCGTTGAGGGACAGGGAAGGGCTGAAGCTTTCTTT
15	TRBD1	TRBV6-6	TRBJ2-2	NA	CASKSTGVGTGELFF	TGTGCCAGCAAGTCCACAGGGGTGGGCACCGGGGAGCTGTTTTTT
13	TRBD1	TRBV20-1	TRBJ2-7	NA	CSVKGTATYEQYF	TGCAGTGTTAAGGGGACAGCGACCTACGAGCAGTACTTC
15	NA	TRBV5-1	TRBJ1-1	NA	CASSPTPDGRTEAFF	TGCGCCAGCAGCCCAACCCCGGACGGTCGAACTGAAGCTTTCTTT
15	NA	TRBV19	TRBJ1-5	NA	CASSIGPGINQPQHF	TGTGCCAGTAGTATCGGTCCAGGGATCAATCAGCCCCAGCATTTT
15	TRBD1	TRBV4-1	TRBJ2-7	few	CASSQDLGTGYEQYF	TGCGCCAGCAGCCAAGATTTAGGGACAGGCTACGAGCAGTACTTC
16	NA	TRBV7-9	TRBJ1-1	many	CASSIPSGGGNTEAFF	TGTGCCAGCAGCATCCCATCGGGAGGTGGGAACACTGAAGCTTTCTTT
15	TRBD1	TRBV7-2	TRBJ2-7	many	CASSYGQVGSYEQYF	TGTGCCAGCAGTTACGGACAGGTCGGGTCCTACGAGCAGTACTTC
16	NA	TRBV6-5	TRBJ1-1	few	CAISYPTDNSDTEAFF	TGTGCCATCAGTTACCCCACGGATAACAGCGACACTGAAGCTTTCTTT
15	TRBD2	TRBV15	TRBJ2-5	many	CATSSAGLAGETQYF	TGTGCCACCAGCAGCGCCGGACTAGCGGGAGAGACCCAGTACTTC
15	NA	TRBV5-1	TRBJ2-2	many	CASSPGQGDTGELFF	TGCGCCAGCAGCCCGGGGCAGGGAGACACCGGGGAGCTGTTTTTT
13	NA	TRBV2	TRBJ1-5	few	CASSGRGNQPQHF	TGTGCCAGCAGCGGGCGAGGGAATCAGCCCCAGCATTTT
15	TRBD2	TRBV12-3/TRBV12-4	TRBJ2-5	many	CASRPSGGDRGTQYF	TGTGCCAGCAGACCTAGCGGGGGGGATCGAGGGACCCAGTACTTC
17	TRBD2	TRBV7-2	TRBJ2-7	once	CASSRRTSGISSYEQYF	TGTGCCAGCAGCCGACGGACTAGCGGAATAAGCTCCTACGAGCAGTACTTC
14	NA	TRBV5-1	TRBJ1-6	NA	CASSVGREDSPLHF	TGCGCCAGCTCCGTCGGCAGGGAGGATTCACCCCTCCACTTT
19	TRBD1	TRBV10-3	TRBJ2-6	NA	CAIRDGTGTGNSGANVLTF	TGTGCCATCAGAGACGGGACAGGGACCGGGAACTCTGGGGCCAACGTCCTGACTTTC
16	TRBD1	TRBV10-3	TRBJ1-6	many	CAIRPEEGARNSPLHF	TGTGCCATCCGCCCAGAAGAGGGGGCGCGCAATTCACCCCTCCACTTT
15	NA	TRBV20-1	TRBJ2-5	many	CSARAVGPFQETQYF	TGCAGTGCTAGGGCCGTTGGGCCGTTCCAAGAGACCCAGTACTTC
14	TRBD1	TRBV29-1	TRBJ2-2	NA	CSVDRARNTGELFF	TGCAGCGTGGACAGGGCGCGGAACACCGGGGAGCTGTTTTTT
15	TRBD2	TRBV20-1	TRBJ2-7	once	CSGIAMGLAGLVQYF	TGCAGTGGAATAGCGATGGGACTAGCGGGATTGGTGCAGTACTTC
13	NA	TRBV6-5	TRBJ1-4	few	CAVKRSGNEKLFF	TGTGCCGTAAAGAGGAGTGGGAATGAAAAACTGTTTTTT
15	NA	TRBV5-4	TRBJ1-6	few	CATRRFSSYNSPLHF	TGTGCCACCAGACGGTTTAGCTCCTATAATTCACCCCTCCACTTT
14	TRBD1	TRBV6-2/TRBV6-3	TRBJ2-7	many	CASSYGGQGREQYF	TGTGCCAGCAGTTACGGGGGACAGGGACGCGAGCAGTACTTC
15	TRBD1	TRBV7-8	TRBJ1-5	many	CASSAETGGGQPQHF	TGTGCCAGCAGCGCAGAGACAGGGGGCGGACAGCCCCAGCATTTT
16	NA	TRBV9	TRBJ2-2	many	CASSPRGGLRGGELFF	TGTGCCAGCAGCCCCCGAGGCGGGTTAAGGGGCGGGGAGCTGTTTTTT
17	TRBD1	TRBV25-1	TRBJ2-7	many	CASSDAGTGRVRYEQYF	TGTGCCAGCAGTGATGCTGGGACAGGTAGGGTAAGGTACGAGCAGTACTTC
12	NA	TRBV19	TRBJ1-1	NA	CASRLRATEAFF	TGTGCCAGTAGGCTCAGGGCCACTGAAGCTTTCTTT
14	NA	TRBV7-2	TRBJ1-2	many	CASSLETANYGYTF	TGTGCCAGCAGCTTAGAGACGGCGAACTATGGCTACACCTTC
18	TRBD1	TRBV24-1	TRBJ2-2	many	CATSDLQKRTGNGGELFF	TGTGCCACCAGTGATTTGCAAAAGAGGACAGGGAATGGCGGGGAGCTGTTTTTT
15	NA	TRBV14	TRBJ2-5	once	CASSQDLGVQETQYF	TGCGCCAGCAGCCAAGATTTGGGGGTTCAAGAGACCCAGTACTTC
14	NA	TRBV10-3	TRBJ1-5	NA	CASRELGLGQPQHF	TGTGCCAGCCGGGAATTAGGGTTGGGTCAGCCCCAGCATTTT
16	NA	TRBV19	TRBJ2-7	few	CASSMGWAVPTYEQYF	TGTGCCAGTAGTATGGGTTGGGCAGTCCCTACCTACGAGCAGTACTTC
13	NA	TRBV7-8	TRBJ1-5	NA	CARGIGGNQPQHF	TGTGCTAGAGGCATCGGGGGAAATCAGCCCCAGCATTTT
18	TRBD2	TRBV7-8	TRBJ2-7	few	CASSSATSGKGVVPEQYF	TGTGCCAGCAGCTCGGCGACTAGCGGGAAGGGGGTTGTTCCCGAGCAGTACTTC
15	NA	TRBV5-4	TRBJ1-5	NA	CASSQNKAPNQPQHF	TGTGCCAGCAGTCAGAACAAGGCGCCCAATCAGCCCCAGCATTTT
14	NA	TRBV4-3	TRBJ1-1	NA	CASSRRQETNEAFF	TGCGCCAGCAGCCGACGACAGGAAACGAACGAAGCTTTCTTT
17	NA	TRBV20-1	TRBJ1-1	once	CSARVAGSPGGGTEAFF	TGCAGTGCTAGAGTTGCAGGGTCACCGGGGGGGGGAACTGAAGCTTTCTTT
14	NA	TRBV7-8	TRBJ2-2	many	CASSQGFGTGELFF	TGTGCCAGCAGCCAGGGGTTCGGTACCGGGGAGCTGTTTTTT
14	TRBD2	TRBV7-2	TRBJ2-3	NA	CASMSGSGRDTQYF	TGTGCCAGCATGTCGGGTAGCGGGAGAGATACGCAGTATTTT
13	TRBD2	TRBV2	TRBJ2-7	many	CASGREGTYEQYF	TGTGCCAGCGGCCGGGAGGGGACCTACGAGCAGTACTTC
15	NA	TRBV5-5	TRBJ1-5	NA	CASSWGRDLNQPQHF	TGTGCCAGCAGCTGGGGACGCGACCTAAATCAGCCCCAGCATTTT
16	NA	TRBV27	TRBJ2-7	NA	CASSLSSAGGSYEQYF	TGTGCCAGCAGTTTATCGTCGGCCGGGGGCTCCTACGAGCAGTACTTC
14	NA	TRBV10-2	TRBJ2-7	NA	CASSERDGPYEQYF	TGCGCCAGCAGTGAGCGGGACGGCCCCTACGAGCAGTACTTC
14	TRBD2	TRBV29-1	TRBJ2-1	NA	CSVVRTSGYNEQFF	TGCAGCGTCGTCAGGACTAGCGGGTACAATGAGCAGTTCTTC
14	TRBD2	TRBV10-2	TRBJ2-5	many	CASSGGLVSETQYF	TGCGCCAGCAGTGGGGGACTAGTATCGGAGACCCAGTACTTC
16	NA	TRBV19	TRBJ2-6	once	CASGTVQGSGANVLTF	TGTGCCAGTGGTACCGTACAGGGTTCGGGGGCCAACGTCCTGACTTTC
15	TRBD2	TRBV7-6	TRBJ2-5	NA	CASSPRGGLGETQYF	TGTGCCAGCAGCCCCCGGGGGGGCTTAGGAGAGACCCAGTACTTC
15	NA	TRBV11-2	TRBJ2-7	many	CASTFRSGGDVSQYF	TGTGCCAGCACCTTTAGATCGGGGGGCGATGTTAGCCAGTACTTC
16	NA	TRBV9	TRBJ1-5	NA	CASSVSFRRSSQPQHF	TGTGCCAGCAGCGTAAGTTTTCGACGGTCGAGTCAGCCCCAGCATTTT
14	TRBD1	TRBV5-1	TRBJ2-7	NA	CASSWTGNLLEQYF	TGCGCCAGCAGCTGGACAGGGAATCTCCTCGAGCAGTACTTC
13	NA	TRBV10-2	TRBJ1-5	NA	CASSESMGEPQHF	TGCGCCAGCAGTGAGTCGATGGGGGAGCCCCAGCATTTT
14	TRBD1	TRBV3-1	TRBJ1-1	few	CASSWDRDSTEAFF	TGTGCCAGCAGCTGGGACAGGGATAGCACTGAAGCTTTCTTT